This record concerns one T cell receptor beta chain sequence. The data were obtained in a study of patients and donors after allogeneic stem cell transplantation. TCRdb passed the RT-PCR reads through MiXCR, listing each CDR3 protein once. The sample consists of some 960,000 distinct CDR3 sequences, roughly 18% of them appearing once. The TCR sequence derives from a human donor who was either an allogeneic HSCT recipient or a stem cell or donor lymphocyte infusion donor (not recorded which). It is not recorded whose cells these are; they may come from a transplant donor. The sequencing sample was made of blood, either unsorted or a sorted T cell fraction (not recorded which).

The CDR3 protein is CASSTRGIGYTF. DNA for the CDR3: TGTGCCAGCAGCACGAGGGGGATTGGCTACACCTTC. This chain joins TRBV12-3 or TRBV12-4 and TRBJ1-2, with D possibly matching TRBD1 (6 bases). This CDR3 is built from 12 residues. V shed 6 bases and J shed 7 bases, with 12 bases lying between them.